One and the same sample provided the 12 T cell receptor beta chains below, sequenced in a study of beta chain features in type 1 diabetes (dated by TCRdb to the late 2010s). Library preparation employed the immunoSEQ multiplex PCR assay. The entire isolated RNA was reverse transcribed using the High Capacity cDNA Reverse Transcription Kit, and thus expressed TCRB transcripts were sequenced. Sourced from immuneACCESS, this table was stored by TCRdb with only in-frame sequences that have V and J called. A share of the clones is absent; for the studies checked, an unresolved V gene accounts for under half, and the remainder has no known explanation. The sample includes about 320,000 clones, with 14% observed a single time. Together, the top ten hold approximately 7% of the sample. The specimen was central memory CD4+ T cells from blood. These receptors all stem from a man in his thirties or forties in good health.

This clone has a handful of counts. This rearrangement joins TRBV19 to TRBJ2-5, with 8 nucleotides matching TRBD2. The germline gives CDR1 LNHDA, CDR2 SQIVND (reference sequence). CDR3 length equals 15 residues. J gave up 2 bases and V 1 base, and 3 bases lay outside the gene matches. The CDR3: CASSIVRGGQETQYF. CDR3 sequence (DNA): TGTGCCAGTAGTATAGTCCGGGGGGGACAAGAGACCCAGTACTTC.

On this clone: One end of the junction is discordant with germline, which a read error may explain. The chain uses TRBV6-5 and TRBJ1-1; D remains unclear. Looked up from germline, CDR1 is MNHEY and CDR2 is SVGAGI. CDR3 length: 14 amino acids. CDR3 protein: CAISESTVNTEAFF. CDR3 coding DNA: TGTGCCATCAGTGAGTCGACGGTGAACACTGAAGCTTTCTTT.

As concerns this clone: In the same sample, other DNA sequences code for this CDR3. The chain combines TRBV7-2 with TRBJ2-1; no clear D. Germline V gene lookup returns CDR1 SGHTA and CDR2 FQGNSA. This CDR3 is built from 12 residues. V lost 1 base, J lost 9 bases, and 7 bases lay in between. CDR3 residues: CASSLGLGEQFF. DNA of the CDR3: TGTGCCAGCAGCTTAGGACTCGGTGAGCAGTTCTTC.

This clone was seen only a few times. The rearrangement joins TRBV5-6 to TRBJ2-1, with 10 bases lining up with TRBD2. This CDR3 has 17 amino acids. V lost 4 bases, J lost 10 bases, and 17 bases stayed unmatched. Per germline, CDR1 SGHDT and CDR2 YYEEEE. CDR3 amino acids: CASSRLKGLAAPREQFF. Here the CDR3 DNA reads TGTGCCAGCAGCCGCCTTAAAGGACTAGCGGCCCCAAGGGAGCAGTTCTTC.

There are a few counts of this clone. The chain links TRBV6-5 to TRBJ2-1; either TRBD1 or TRBD2 may fit D (6 bases each). Germline CDR1 MNHEY, CDR2 SVGAGI. This CDR3 has 12 amino acids. The V gene lost 6 bases and the J gene lost 10 bases, with 13 bases spanning the gap. The CDR3 reads CASRTPGGEQFF. The CDR3 DNA is TGTGCCAGCAGAACGCCCGGGGGCGAGCAGTTCTTC.

V and J are TRBV6-5 and TRBJ2-7, with TRBD2 as a possible D gene (6 bases). This CDR3 is built from 14 residues. Germline CDR1 reads MNHEY; CDR2 reads SVGAGI. V lost 6 bases, J lost 4 bases, and 16 bases lay in between. The CDR3 DNA sequence: TGTGCCAGCAGCCAGTCGGACTATTCTTACGAGCAGTACTTC. Translating it yields CASSQSDYSYEQYF.

The rearrangement links TRBV18 to TRBJ2-7, with 7 positions matching TRBD1. V was pared by 3 bases and J by 4 bases, with 3 bases of the junction left unmatched. Germline assignment: CDR1 KGHSH and CDR2 LQKENI. This CDR3 spans 13 amino acids. In nucleotides, the CDR3 is TGTGCCAGCTCACCGGGGACAGATTACGAGCAGTACGTC. Translation: CASSPGTDYEQYV.

The V gene is TRBV9, the J gene TRBJ1-2, with TRBD1 matching 8 bases. The CDR3 is 15 residues long. V lost 0 bases to trimming and J lost 3 bases; unmatched junction nucleotides: 4. Germline V gives CDR1 SGDLS, CDR2 YYNGEE. The CDR3 DNA reads TGTGCCAGCAGCGTAGCGGACAGGGTCGACTATGGCTACACCTTC. This gives the protein CASSVADRVDYGYTF.

J is TRBJ2-5 and V is TRBV11-2; 10 bases are shared with TRBD2. With V trimmed by 5 bases and J by 3 bases, 3 bases remained unmatched. Germline V lookup: CDR1 SGHAT, CDR2 FQNNGV. The CDR3 has 14 amino acids. Written as DNA, the CDR3 is TGTGCCAGCAGCCCCGGACTAGCGGAAGAGACCCAGTACTTC. This translates into CASSPGLAEETQYF.

This chain connects TRBV6-1 to TRBJ2-5; D may be TRBD2 (5 bases). CDR3 size: 14 residues. Germline assignment: CDR1 MNHNS and CDR2 SASEGT. V shed 2 bases and J shed 11 bases, with 18 bases lying between them. CDR3 sequence reads: CASSERFSVGEQYF. The DNA of the CDR3 is TGTGCCAGCAGTGAACGTTTTAGCGTCGGGGAGCAGTACTTC.

This sequence joins TRBV2 and TRBJ1-5; D is possibly TRBD1 (5 bases). In germline, CDR1 is SNHLY, CDR2 FYNNEI. There are 15 residues in the CDR3. The germline V and J ends were trimmed by 6 bases and 3 bases, with 15 bases remaining between them. In DNA, the CDR3 is TGTGCCAGCAGGAGGGACCCGGGTGACAATCAGCCCCAGCATTTT. It specifies CASRRDPGDNQPQHF.

The V gene is TRBV12-5, the J gene TRBJ2-1; D is uncertain. The CDR3 extends over 11 amino acids. V lost 6 bases to trimming and J lost 4 bases, with 4 bases between them. Germline V gene sequence: CDR1 LGHNT, CDR2 FRNRAP. The CDR3 loop reads CASGSYNEQFF. The CDR3 nucleotides are TGTGCTAGTGGCTCTTACAATGAGCAGTTCTTC.